These 14 T cell receptor beta chains were all obtained from the same sample, sequenced in a study of blood T cell repertoires in COVID-19. Clones were sequenced by immunoSEQ multiplex PCR, and TCRdb holds only the in-frame ones, with some missing. Counted here are under 100,000 clones, 89% occurring once; the ten biggest clones make up about 3.4%. The specimen was peripheral blood. These receptors were collected from a woman in her 70s with acute or convalescent COVID-19.

The chain links TRBV20-1 to TRBJ1-1; weak D call: TRBD1 (5 bases). This CDR3 is built from 16 residues. V was pared by 6 bases and J by 0 bases, with 20 bases between. In germline, CDR1 is DFQATT, CDR2 SNEGSKA (reference sequence). The CDR3: CSASDPTTGMNTEAFF. The CDR3 nucleotides are TGCAGTGCCAGTGATCCCACTACAGGTATGAACACTGAAGCTTTCTTT.

This chain connects TRBV5-1 to TRBJ1-1; 8 bases line up with TRBD1. This CDR3 has 15 amino acids. CDR1 and CDR2 (germline): SGHRS, YFSETQ. V shed 3 bases and J 0 bases; nucleotides not matched to a gene: 4. The CDR3 sequence: CASSSRTGMNTEAFF. CDR3 nucleotide sequence: TGCGCCAGCAGCTCAAGGACAGGGATGAACACTGAAGCTTTCTTT. Combining the CDR3 with reference TRBV5-1 and TRBJ1-1 gives the whole variable domain KAGVTQTPRYLIKTRGQQVTLSCSPISGHRSVSWYQQTPGQGLQFLFEYFSETQRNKGNFPGRFSGRQFSNSRSEMNVSTLELGDSALYLCASSSRTGMNTEAFFGQGTRLTVV.

The chain has TRBV18 and TRBJ2-2; no firm D call. The CDR3 totals 15 residues. Germline V gives CDR1 KGHSH, CDR2 LQKENI. Trimming pared 5 bases from V and 1 base from J, leaving 11 bases between. CDR3 bases: TGTGCCAGCTCAACACTCGAGGTGAACACCGGGGAGCTGTTTTTT. Protein sequence: CASSTLEVNTGELFF.

The chain is built from TRBV29-1 and TRBJ2-1; D possibly corresponds to TRBD1 (7 bases). CDR1 is SQVTM and CDR2 is ANQGSEA in the germline V gene. Trimming cost V 7 bases and J 1 base, with 17 bases left between them. CDR3 length: 15 amino acids. This CDR3 is CSADAGQRSYNEQFF. The DNA for the CDR3 is TGCAGCGCTGATGCGGGACAGCGATCCTACAATGAGCAGTTCTTC.

The chain employs TRBV19 and TRBJ1-2; D not certain. Germline V gene sequence: CDR1 LNHDA, CDR2 SQIVND (reference sequence). The ends were cut back, 0 bases at V and 2 bases at J, with 7 bases in the middle. The CDR3 is 14 amino acids. DNA of the CDR3: TGTGCCAGTAGTATAGATAACAGCAACTATGGCTACACCTTC. Protein: CASSIDNSNYGYTF.

This rearrangement joins TRBV12-3 or TRBV12-4 to TRBJ1-2; the D is unclear. Trimming removed 6 bases from V and 0 bases from J, with 8 bases in between. The CDR3 consists of 13 residues. CDR3 bases: TGTGCCAGCAGCGCCCGCGCTAACTATGGCTACACCTTC. Protein product: CASSARANYGYTF.

The CDR3 loop is CSVASGQGYYGYTF. CDR3 nucleotides: TGCAGCGTTGCAAGCGGACAGGGATACTATGGCTACACCTTC. This chain links TRBV29-1 with TRBJ1-2, with TRBD1 identical over 8 bases. V trimming: 4 bases; J trimming: 3 bases; junction bases outside the gene matches: 7. From germline, CDR1 is SQVTM and CDR2 ANQGSEA. This CDR3 is built from 14 residues. Looking up the rest from reference TRBV29-1 and TRBJ1-2 gives the full variable domain: SAVISQKPSRDICQRGTSLTIQCQVDSQVTMMFWYRQQPGQSLTLIATANQGSEATYESGFVIDKFPISRPNLTFSTLTVSNMSPEDSSIYLCSVASGQGYYGYTFGSGTRLTVV.

J is TRBJ2-2 and V is TRBV5-1; weak D call: TRBD2 (7 bases). Looked up from germline, CDR1 is SGHRS and CDR2 is YFSETQ. The V and J ends lost 2 bases and 6 bases respectively, with 8 bases between them. This CDR3 is 13 amino acids long. The CDR3 DNA follows: TGCGCCAGCAGCTTCGGGGGGCCCGGGGAGCTGTTTTTT. Amino acids: CASSFGGPGELFF.

This chain joins TRBV9 and TRBJ2-3, with 7 bases aligning to TRBD2. Germline V gene sequence: CDR1 SGDLS, CDR2 YYNGEE. This CDR3 is built from 16 residues. Trimming cost V 0 bases and J 0 bases; bases outside gene matches: 4. The CDR3 is CASSVGSLASTDTQYF. The CDR3 nucleotides are TGTGCCAGCAGCGTAGGATCACTAGCGAGCACAGATACGCAGTATTTT.

This chain joins TRBV2 and TRBJ2-1, with 8 nucleotides matching TRBD1. From germline, CDR1 is SNHLY and CDR2 FYNNEI. V lost 7 bases, J lost 2 bases, and 7 bases stayed unmatched. The length of the CDR3 is 15 residues. The CDR3 reads CASTGQGAPYNEQFF. Here the CDR3 DNA reads TGTGCCAGCACTGGGCAGGGGGCACCCTACAATGAGCAGTTCTTC. The full variable domain, with the rest looked up from reference TRBV2 and TRBJ2-1, is EPEVTQTPSHQVTQMGQEVILRCVPISNHLYFYWYRQILGQKVEFLVSFYNNEISEKSEIFDDQFSVERPDGSNFTLKIRSTKLEDSAMYFCASTGQGAPYNEQFFGPGTRLTVL.

V gene TRBV9 combines with J gene TRBJ2-2; D call uncertain. Germline loops: CDR1 SGDLS, CDR2 YYNGEE. Trimming removed 7 bases from V and 4 bases from J, with 14 bases in between. CDR3 size: 14 residues. The CDR3 here is CASSTPPGTGELFF. In DNA form, the CDR3 reads TGTGCCAGCTCCACGCCTCCGGGCACCGGGGAGCTGTTTTTT.

V and J are TRBV2 and TRBJ2-5; TRBD2 agrees at 14 bases. Germline CDR1 and CDR2: SNHLY and FYNNEI. There are 13 residues in the CDR3. With V trimmed by 11 bases and J by 7 bases, 6 bases remained unmatched. The CDR3 region has the DNA TGTGCCGGGGGACTAGCGGGAGTGGTGACCCAGTACTTC. It encodes CAGGLAGVVTQYF.

The chain couples TRBV28 to TRBJ2-7; 10 bases line up with TRBD1. CDR3 length equals 13 residues. Germline-derived CDR1 and CDR2 are MDHEN and SYDVKM. Unmatched junction bases numbered 1, after V lost 8 bases and J lost 0 bases. The CDR3: CASRTGGSYEQYF. The CDR3 DNA is TGTGCCAGCCGGACAGGGGGCTCCTACGAGCAGTACTTC. The whole variable domain, remainder taken from reference TRBV28 and TRBJ2-7, is DVKVTQSSRYLVKRTGEKVFLECVQDMDHENMFWYRQDPGLGLRLIYFSYDVKMKEKGDIPEGYSVSREKKERFSLILESASTNQTSMYLCASRTGGSYEQYFGPGTRLTVT.

This chain uses TRBV30 with TRBJ2-5; 8 bases agree with TRBD2. The germline gives CDR1 GTSNPN, CDR2 SVGIG (reference sequence). V trimming: 4 bases; J trimming: 5 bases; junction bases outside the gene matches: 6. CDR3 length: 13 residues. Written as DNA, the CDR3 is TGTGCCTGGACGGGGGGGAGGGCGGAGACCCAGTACTTC. Amino acids: CAWTGGRAETQYF.